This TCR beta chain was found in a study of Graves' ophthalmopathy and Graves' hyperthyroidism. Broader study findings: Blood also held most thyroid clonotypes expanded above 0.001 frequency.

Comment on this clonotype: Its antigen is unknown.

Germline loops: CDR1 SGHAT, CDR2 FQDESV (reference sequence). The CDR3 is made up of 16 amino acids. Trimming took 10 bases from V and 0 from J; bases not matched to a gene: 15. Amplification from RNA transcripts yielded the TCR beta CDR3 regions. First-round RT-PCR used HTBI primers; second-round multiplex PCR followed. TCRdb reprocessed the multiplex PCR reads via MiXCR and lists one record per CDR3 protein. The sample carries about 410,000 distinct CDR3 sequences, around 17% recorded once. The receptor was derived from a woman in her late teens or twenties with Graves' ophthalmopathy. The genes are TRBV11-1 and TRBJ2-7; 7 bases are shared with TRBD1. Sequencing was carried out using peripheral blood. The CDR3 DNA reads TGTGCCACCTTAACCTCCGGGACAGCCCTCTCCTACGAGCAGTACTTC. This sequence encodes CATLTSGTALSYEQYF.